Listed here are 12 T cell receptor beta chains from one sample, sequenced in a study of blood T cell repertoires in COVID-19. The table came from immunoSEQ multiplex PCR; TCRdb's copy has only in-frame clones and leaves some out. The table shows some 140,000 clones, with around three quarters occurring only once. The sample taken for sequencing was peripheral blood. The receptors originated from a human donor in a cohort sampled during active COVID-19.

The V gene is TRBV5-1, the J gene TRBJ2-5; D not certain. Germline assignment: CDR1 SGHRS and CDR2 YFSETQ. The V end lost 5 bases, the J end lost 2 bases, and 7 bases lay between the germline ends. The CDR3 is made up of 12 amino acids. Written as DNA, the CDR3 is TGCGCCAGCAGACAAGAACAAGAGACCCAGTACTTC. It translates to CASRQEQETQYF.

This chain connects TRBV28 to TRBJ1-2; D remains ambiguous. The germline V and J ends were trimmed by 6 bases and 0 bases, with 17 bases remaining between them. Germline lookup yields CDR1 MDHEN and CDR2 SYDVKM. This CDR3 region has 16 residues. CDR3 bases: TGTGCCAGCAGCCCGCCGGGTGGAAGGACTAACTATGGCTACACCTTC. Its translation: CASSPPGGRTNYGYTF.

The chain uses TRBV29-1 and TRBJ2-3, with 11 bases that match TRBD2. From germline, CDR1 is SQVTM and CDR2 ANQGSEA. V trimming: 6 bases; J trimming: 2 bases; junction bases outside the gene matches: 4. The CDR3 sequence is 14 residues long. The CDR3 protein is CSVSSGGVTDTQYF. The CDR3 DNA reads as TGCAGCGTCAGTAGCGGGGGGGTCACAGATACGCAGTATTTT.

This clone occurred once. J is TRBJ2-7 and V is TRBV5-5, with 7 positions matching TRBD2. The V and J ends lost 2 bases and 4 bases, in that order; junction bases with no gene match: 6. CDR1 is SGHKS and CDR2 is YYEKEE in the germline V gene (reference sequence). The CDR3 sequence is 14 residues long. The DNA for the CDR3 is TGTGCCAGCAGCTTTGGTGGGGGAGGGTACGAGCAGTACTTC. It is translated as CASSFGGGGYEQYF.

The chain employs TRBV9 and TRBJ2-2; 7 bases line up with TRBD1. V dropped 3 bases and J dropped 6; count of bases not matched to a gene: 11. Looked up from germline, CDR1 is SGDLS and CDR2 is YYNGEE. The CDR3 contains 16 residues. CDR3 bases: TGTGCCAGCAGCGCAAGACAGGGAGTTTACGCCGGGGAGCTGTTTTTT. Translating gives CASSARQGVYAGELFF.

With regard to this clone: The identical CDR3 is also encoded by other nucleotide sequences in the sample. This chain uses TRBV4-2 with TRBJ1-1, with 10 positions matching TRBD1. With 4 bases clipped from V and 0 bases from J, the junction kept 17 bases outside the gene matches. The CDR3 runs 20 residues. Germline loops: CDR1 LGHNA, CDR2 YNFKEQ. CDR3 residues: CASSPLSYPGTGAMNTEAFF. The DNA of the CDR3 is TGTGCCAGCAGCCCTCTCTCCTACCCCGGGACAGGGGCCATGAACACTGAAGCTTTCTTT.

A single count supports this clone. The rearrangement joins TRBV12-3 or TRBV12-4 to TRBJ2-7; tentatively, D is TRBD1 (6 bases). This CDR3 contains 12 residues. Deletions cut 5 bases from V and 3 bases from J, with 8 bases between. CDR3 protein: CASSGQSYEQYF. The CDR3 coding sequence is TGTGCCAGCAGTGGACAGAGCTACGAGCAGTACTTC.

The chain has TRBV2 and TRBJ2-7; D possibly corresponds to TRBD1 (6 bases). The V gene lost 1 base and the J gene lost 0 bases, with 13 bases spanning the gap. The CDR3 loop spans 16 amino acids. Germline CDR1 reads SNHLY; CDR2 reads FYNNEI. In DNA form, the CDR3 reads TGTGCCAGCAGTGAAGTCAGCGACAGGTTCTCCTACGAGCAGTACTTC. Translated: CASSEVSDRFSYEQYF.

This chain uses TRBV29-1 with TRBJ1-2; 8 bases align to TRBD1. From germline, CDR1 is SQVTM and CDR2 ANQGSEA. J gave up 4 bases and V 4 bases, and 5 bases lay outside the gene matches. The CDR3 is 13 residues long. CDR3 coding DNA: TGCAGCGTTGGTACACAGGGGGGCTATGGCTACACCTTC. As protein: CSVGTQGGYGYTF.

This clone has just one count. The CDR3 here is CASRPTGSYEQYF. DNA for the CDR3: TGTGCCAGCAGACCTACAGGCTCCTACGAGCAGTACTTC. The J gene is TRBJ2-7, the V gene TRBV6-2 or TRBV6-3, with D maybe TRBD1 (5 bases). CDR3 size: 13 residues. Trimming shortened V by 6 bases and J by 0 bases, and 9 bases separated the two germline ends. Germline V CDR1 and CDR2: MNHEY, SVGEGT.

This clone was seen repeatedly, ten times or more. CDR3: CASSLGTGSPGELFF. In nucleotides, the CDR3 is TGTGCCAGCAGCTTAGGGACAGGGAGCCCCGGGGAGCTGTTTTTT. This rearrangement joins TRBV7-9 to TRBJ2-2; 8 bases fit TRBD1. The germline V gene encodes CDR1 SEHNR and CDR2 FQNEAQ (reference sequence). There are 15 residues in the CDR3. The J segment lost 6 bases and the V segment lost 1 base, leaving 4 bases of the junction unmatched. The complete variable domain, with remaining parts taken from reference TRBV7-9 and TRBJ2-2, reads DTGVSQNPRHKITKRGQNVTFRCDPISEHNRLYWYRQTLGQGPEFLTYFQNEAQLEKSRLLSDRFSAERPKGSFSTLEIQRTEQGDSAMYLCASSLGTGSPGELFFGEGSRLTVL.

As to this clone: Lacking the conserved final phenylalanine or tryptophan, this CDR3 likely reflects a read error. Because the CDR3's place on the DNA is in doubt, the DNA is left out and the CDR3 is given as listed by TCRdb. CDR3 amino acids: CASRPTPTAEQSG. This chain connects TRBV6-6 to TRBJ2-7; the table's D call TRBD2 went unverified against the DNA. The CDR3 totals 13 residues, both ends included. CDR1 and CDR2 from the germline V gene are MNHNY and SVGAGI (reference sequence).